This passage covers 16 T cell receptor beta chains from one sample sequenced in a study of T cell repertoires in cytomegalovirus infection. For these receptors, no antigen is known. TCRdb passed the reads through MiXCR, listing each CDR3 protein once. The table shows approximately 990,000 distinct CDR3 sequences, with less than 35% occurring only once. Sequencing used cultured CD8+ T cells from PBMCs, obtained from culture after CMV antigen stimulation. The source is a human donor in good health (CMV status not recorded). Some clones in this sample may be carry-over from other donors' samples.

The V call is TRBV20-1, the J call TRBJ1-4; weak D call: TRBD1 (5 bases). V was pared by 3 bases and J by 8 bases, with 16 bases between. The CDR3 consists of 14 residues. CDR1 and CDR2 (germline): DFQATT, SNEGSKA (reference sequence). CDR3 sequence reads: CSARGTGTAEKLFF. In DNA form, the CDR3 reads TGCAGTGCTAGGGGAACCGGGACGGCCGAAAAACTGTTTTTT.

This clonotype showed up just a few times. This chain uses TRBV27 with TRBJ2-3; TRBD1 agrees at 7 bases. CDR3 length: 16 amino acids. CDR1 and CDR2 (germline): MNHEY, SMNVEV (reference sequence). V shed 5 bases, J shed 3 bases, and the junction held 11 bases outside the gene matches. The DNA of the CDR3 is TGTGCCAGCAGTATTTACACAGGGGTGGGTACAGATACGCAGTATTTT. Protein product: CASSIYTGVGTDTQYF.

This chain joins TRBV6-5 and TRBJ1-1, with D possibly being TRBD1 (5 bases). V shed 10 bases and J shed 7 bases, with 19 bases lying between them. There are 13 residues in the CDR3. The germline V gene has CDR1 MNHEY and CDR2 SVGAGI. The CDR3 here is CATTGGAQVEAFF. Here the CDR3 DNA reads TGTGCCACCACCGGTGGGGCTCAAGTTGAAGCTTTCTTT.

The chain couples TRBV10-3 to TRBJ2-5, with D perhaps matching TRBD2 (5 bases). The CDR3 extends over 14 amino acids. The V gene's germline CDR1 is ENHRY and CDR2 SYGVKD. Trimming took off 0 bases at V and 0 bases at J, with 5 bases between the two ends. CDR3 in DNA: TGTGCCATCAGTGAGTCGGACTACCAAGAGACCCAGTACTTC. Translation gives CAISESDYQETQYF.

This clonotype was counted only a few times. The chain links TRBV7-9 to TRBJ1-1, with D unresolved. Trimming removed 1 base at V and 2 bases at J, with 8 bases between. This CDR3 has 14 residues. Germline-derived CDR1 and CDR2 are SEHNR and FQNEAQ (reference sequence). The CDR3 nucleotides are TGTGCCAGCAGCTTAGGTCCAGCTAACACTGAAGCTTTCTTT. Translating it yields CASSLGPANTEAFF.

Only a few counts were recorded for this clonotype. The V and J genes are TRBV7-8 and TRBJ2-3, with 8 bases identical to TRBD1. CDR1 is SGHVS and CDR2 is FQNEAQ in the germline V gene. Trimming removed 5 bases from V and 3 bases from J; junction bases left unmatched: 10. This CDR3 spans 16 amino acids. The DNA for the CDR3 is TGTGCCAGCAGCCCCTTTGGCGGACAGGGAACAGATACGCAGTATTTT. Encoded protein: CASSPFGGQGTDTQYF.

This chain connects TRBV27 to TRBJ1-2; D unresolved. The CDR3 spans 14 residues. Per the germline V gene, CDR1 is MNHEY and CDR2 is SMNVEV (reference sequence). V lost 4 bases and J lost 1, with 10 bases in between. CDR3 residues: CASSSGRVNYGYTF. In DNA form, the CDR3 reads TGTGCCAGCAGTTCGGGAAGGGTTAACTATGGCTACACCTTC.

The CDR3 protein is CASSMAGAYEQYF. In nucleotides, the CDR3 is TGTGCCAGTAGTATGGCGGGGGCCTACGAGCAGTACTTC. V usage is TRBV19 and J usage is TRBJ2-7, with 7 bases matching TRBD2. Germline CDR1 is LNHDA and CDR2 is SQIVND (reference sequence). The CDR3 runs to 13 residues. V was pared by 3 bases and J by 2 bases, with 1 base of the junction left unmatched.

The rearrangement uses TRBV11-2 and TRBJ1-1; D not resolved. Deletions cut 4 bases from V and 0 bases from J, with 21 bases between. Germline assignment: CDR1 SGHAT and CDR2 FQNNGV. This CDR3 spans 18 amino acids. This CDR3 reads CASSSPRRHPHLNTEAFF. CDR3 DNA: TGTGCCAGCAGCTCCCCCCGGCGCCACCCCCATTTGAACACTGAAGCTTTCTTT.

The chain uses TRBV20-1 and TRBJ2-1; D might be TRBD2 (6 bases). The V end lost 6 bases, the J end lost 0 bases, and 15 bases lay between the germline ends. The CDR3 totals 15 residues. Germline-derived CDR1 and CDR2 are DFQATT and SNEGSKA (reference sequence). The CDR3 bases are TGCAGTGCCGCCTCCCTAGCGCGCTCCTACAATGAGCAGTTCTTC. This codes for CSAASLARSYNEQFF.

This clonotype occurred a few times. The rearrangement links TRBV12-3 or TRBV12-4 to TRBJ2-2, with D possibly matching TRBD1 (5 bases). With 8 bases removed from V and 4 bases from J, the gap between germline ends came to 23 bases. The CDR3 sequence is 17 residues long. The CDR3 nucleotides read TGTGCCAGCCGATATATCCCTACCAGGGCCTCCACCGGGGAGCTGTTTTTT. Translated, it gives CASRYIPTRASTGELFF.

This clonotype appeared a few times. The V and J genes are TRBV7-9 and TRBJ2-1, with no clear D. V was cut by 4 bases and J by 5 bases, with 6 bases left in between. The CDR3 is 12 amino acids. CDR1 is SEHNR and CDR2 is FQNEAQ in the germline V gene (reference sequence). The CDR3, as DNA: TGTGCCAGCAGCTCGTTCAACAATGAGCAGTTCTTC. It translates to CASSSFNNEQFF.

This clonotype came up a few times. CDR3 coding DNA: TGCGCCAGCAGCCAGTCTGGGGAGGGGGACACTGAAGCTTTCTTT. Translation gives CASSQSGEGDTEAFF. The chain joins TRBV4-3 to TRBJ1-1; tentatively, D is TRBD1 (6 bases). The V end lost 3 bases, the J end lost 3 bases, and 14 bases lay between the germline ends. CDR1 LGHNA and CDR2 YSLEER come from the germline V gene. This CDR3 spans 15 amino acids.

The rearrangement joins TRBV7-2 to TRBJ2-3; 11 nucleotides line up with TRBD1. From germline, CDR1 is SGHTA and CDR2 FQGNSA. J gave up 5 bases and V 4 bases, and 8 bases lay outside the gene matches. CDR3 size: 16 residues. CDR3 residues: CASSSLRDRGGDTQYF. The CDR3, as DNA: TGTGCCAGCAGCTCCCTCCGGGACAGGGGGGGAGATACGCAGTATTTT.

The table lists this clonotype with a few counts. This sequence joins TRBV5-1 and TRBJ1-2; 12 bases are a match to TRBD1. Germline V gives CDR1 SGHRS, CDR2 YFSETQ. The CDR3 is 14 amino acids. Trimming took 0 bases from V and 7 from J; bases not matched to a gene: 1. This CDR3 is CASSLAGQGAGYTF. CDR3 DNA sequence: TGCGCCAGCAGCTTGGCGGGACAGGGGGCTGGCTACACCTTC.

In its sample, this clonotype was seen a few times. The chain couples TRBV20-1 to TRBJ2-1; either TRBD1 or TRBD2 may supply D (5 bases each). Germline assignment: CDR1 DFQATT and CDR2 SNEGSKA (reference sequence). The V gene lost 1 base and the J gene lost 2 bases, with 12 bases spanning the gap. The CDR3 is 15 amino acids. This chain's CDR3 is CSARAGQNPYNEQFF. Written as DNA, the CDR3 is TGCAGTGCTAGAGCGGGGCAGAATCCCTACAATGAGCAGTTCTTC.